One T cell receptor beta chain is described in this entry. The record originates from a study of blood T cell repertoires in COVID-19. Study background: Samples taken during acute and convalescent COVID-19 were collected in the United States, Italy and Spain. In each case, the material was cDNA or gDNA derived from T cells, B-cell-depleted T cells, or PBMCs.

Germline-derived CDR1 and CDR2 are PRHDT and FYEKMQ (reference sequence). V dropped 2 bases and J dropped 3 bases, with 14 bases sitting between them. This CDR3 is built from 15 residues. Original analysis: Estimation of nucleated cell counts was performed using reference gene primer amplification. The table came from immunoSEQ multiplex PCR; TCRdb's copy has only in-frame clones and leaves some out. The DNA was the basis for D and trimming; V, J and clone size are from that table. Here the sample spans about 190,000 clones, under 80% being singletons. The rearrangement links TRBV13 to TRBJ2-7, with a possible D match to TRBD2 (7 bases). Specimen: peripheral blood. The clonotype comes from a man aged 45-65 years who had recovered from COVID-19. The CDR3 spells CASSLRGGLLYEQYF. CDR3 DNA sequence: TGTGCCAGCAGCTTAAGGGGGGGACTTCTCTACGAGCAGTACTTC.